What follows is one TCR beta chain and its context. Its antigen is unknown. There are no base qualities to consult, and no much larger clone falls within one base. In light of the paper, this sample's time point label describes: baseline before first vaccination. Vaccinee samples came from UK trials COV001 and COV002, including a single-blind randomized controlled phase 2/3 trial of AZD1222 (ChAdOx1 nCoV-19) in healthy adults. For TCRbeta chain sequencing, PBMC samples were collected from trial participants at day 0 and at day 28 after the second dose. The sample belongs to a study of T cell responses to AZD1222 COVID-19 vaccine (dated by TCRdb to the early 2020s). Broadly, across the study: Because spike-specific TCR depth and breadth did not differ between the two schedules, AZD1222 recipients who got a second dose at roughly 4 weeks were pooled with those who got a second dose at roughly 12 weeks. TCR sequencing covered 233 trial participants: 200 to 220 given two doses of AZD1222 and approximately 26 given two doses of MenACWY control vaccine. Trial participants were enrolled by age into subgroups of 18-55, 56-69 and 70-plus years, and around 150, 28 and 57 TCR-sequenced participants, respectively, were included in these subgroups. Overall results and qualifications from the work: After two AZD1222 doses, both the breadth and the depth of spike-specific TCRs were significantly higher than at day 0 and than in MenACWY recipients. No day 14 peak-response samples were available, so repertoires were characterized only after the peak T cell response. Reportedly, close to half of the unique spike-specific TCRs recognized epitopes lying outside the regions that are mutated in the B.1.351 and B.1.1.7 variants. Most participants were white British and females outnumbered males, and the authors suggested that clonal diversity may have been underestimated. CD4 TCRs associated with the vaccine covered the entire spike protein, and the dominant responses were in regions 160-218 and 743-854. Conclusions about previously exposed vaccinees are limited because only a handful of AZD1222 recipients were SARS-CoV-2 seropositive at baseline. The 56-69-year group was small, and its depth increase did not reach significance, likely because of low power.

V is shortened by 2 bases, J by 1 base, and the region joining them spans 9 bases. The CDR3 holds 15 amino acids from the cysteine to the phenylalanine. Left in the record is the CDR3 DNA by itself, 45 bases read in frame from the first base. CDR1 and CDR2 (MNHNS, SASEGT) derive from the germline V gene. The CDR3 regions of human TCRbeta chains were analyzed by immunosequencing. The authors' analysis ran thus. TCRs in the repertoires were matched against a reference library of SARS-CoV-2-specific TCRs that had been generated with the MIRA antigen-specificity platform. Breadth was defined as the fraction of unique TCRs that were SARS-CoV-2-associated. Depth was defined as the fraction of total T cells that were SARS-CoV-2-associated. Using the MIRA data, every spike-specific TCR was mapped to the spike region that the TCR reacted to and assigned to either a CD4 or a CD8 class. Log10-transformed breadth and depth values were compared by one-way ANOVA with Sidak's multiple comparisons tests. TCRdb took over this immuneACCESS table, retaining in-frame rearrangements with V and J assigned. Such tables are incomplete; in checked studies, under half of the missing clones stem from an unresolved V gene, and the remainder is unexplained. The V and J calls and the clone size are those of that table, but D and trimming were determined from the DNA. Across this sample there are about 180,000 clones, with roughly nine tenths seen only once. The ten biggest clones cover 2.5% to 3.5% of the sample.

This specimen consisted of peripheral blood, obtained on day 0 of AZD1222 vaccination. The TCR originated in an adult in good health. The chain was built from TRBV6-1 and TRBJ1-3; there is no confident call for the D gene. The sequenced DNA: TGTGCCAGCAGTGAATGGCTAGGGTCTGGAAACACCATATATTTT. Translated, it reads CASSEWLGSGNTIYF.